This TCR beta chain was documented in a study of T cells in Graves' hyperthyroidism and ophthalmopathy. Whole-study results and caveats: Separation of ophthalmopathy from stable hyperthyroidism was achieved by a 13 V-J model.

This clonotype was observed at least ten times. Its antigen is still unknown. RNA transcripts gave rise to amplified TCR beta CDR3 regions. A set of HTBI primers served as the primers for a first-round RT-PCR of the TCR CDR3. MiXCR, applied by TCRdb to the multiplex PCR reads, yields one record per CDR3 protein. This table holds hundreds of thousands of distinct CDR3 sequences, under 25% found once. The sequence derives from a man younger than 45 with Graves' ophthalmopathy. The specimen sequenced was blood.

CDR3 bases: TGTGCCAGCAGTCCGCTAGCGGGAGGGCCCCAAGAGACCCAGTACTTC. Translated: CASSPLAGGPQETQYF. This chain joins TRBV27 and TRBJ2-5, with 12 bases aligning to TRBD2. The CDR3 is 16 amino acids. V was pared by 5 bases and J by 1 base, with 5 bases of the junction left unmatched. CDR1 is MNHEY, CDR2 SMNVEV, per germline (reference sequence).